This T cell receptor (beta chain) emerged from a study of T cell responses to AZD1222 COVID-19 vaccine. Points from the study as a whole: Spike regions recognized by vaccine-associated CD4 TCRs spanned the protein, led by 160-218 and 743-854. Among spike-specific TCRs, nearly half reportedly target unmutated variant regions. White British ancestry dominated among donors, who included more females, and clonal diversity was possibly underestimated.

Investigators merged groups given second doses at roughly 4 or roughly 12 weeks. V was cut by 6 bases and J by 3 bases, with 21 bases left in between. This CDR3 is 16 amino acids long. Per germline, CDR1 SGHTA and CDR2 FQGNSA. On this clone: As yet, its antigen is unknown.

The method was immunoSEQ multiplex PCR; TCRdb's version includes in-frame clones alone and lacks a portion of them. Here the sample spans 250,000 to 300,000 clones, about 94% being singletons. The source of this sequence is an adult who received the AZD1222 COVID-19 vaccine. Material: peripheral blood, obtained 28 days after the second AZD1222 dose. The chain recombines TRBV7-2 with TRBJ2-7; D is perhaps TRBD1 (7 bases). Written as DNA, the CDR3 is TGTGCCAGCAGTGAGTTAGCCGGACAGGACTACTACGAGCAGTACTTC. Translated, it gives CASSELAGQDYYEQYF.